The T cell receptor beta chain described here comes from a study of blood T cell repertoires in COVID-19. Authors' processing steps: Quantification of nucleated cells was approximated via reference gene primer amplification. The data were produced by immunoSEQ multiplex PCR, yet TCRdb's version contains in-frame clones alone and is incomplete. V and J calls and clone size follow that table, whereas D and trimming were derived from the DNA. The sample shows about 230,000 clones, roughly 81% of them seen only once. The CDR3 has 14 amino acids. From germline, CDR1 is SEHNR and CDR2 FQNEAQ (reference sequence). Trimming pared 5 bases from V and 7 bases from J, leaving 14 bases between.

Source material: peripheral blood. The TCR comes from a man in his forties with acute or convalescent COVID-19. This chain uses TRBV7-9 with TRBJ2-2; D is possibly TRBD2 (6 bases). The CDR3 region has the DNA TGTGCCAGCAGCCTGTTCGGAGGGGTCGGGGAGCTGTTTTTT. Protein sequence: CASSLFGGVGELFF.